Each of the 9 T cell receptor beta chains below was sequenced from the same sample in a study of long-term antiretroviral therapy in people with HIV. An immunoSEQ assay, version v3.0, was performed at survey level. Repertoires were generated with immunoSEQ multiplex PCR, while TCRdb's copy carries only in-frame clones and drops some. This sample has roughly 6,400 clones; around four fifths occur once, and the top ten carry under 25%. The sample in question was unsorted PBMCs, obtained 1.1 years after starting antiretroviral therapy. All receptors come from a man aged 35 to 55 with HIV.

The genes are TRBV27 and TRBJ2-1; the D gene could be TRBD1 or TRBD2 (5 bases each). V dropped 0 bases and J dropped 5 bases, with 8 bases sitting between them. This CDR3 region has 14 residues. Per germline, CDR1 MNHEY and CDR2 SMNVEV (reference sequence). This chain's CDR3 is CASSLSGDDNEQFF. The CDR3 DNA reads as TGTGCCAGCAGTTTATCGGGGGACGACAATGAGCAGTTCTTC.

The chain joins TRBV5-1 to TRBJ2-1; D is perhaps TRBD1 (6 bases). In germline, CDR1 is SGHRS, CDR2 YFSETQ. Trimming removed 2 bases from V and 7 bases from J, with 19 bases in between. This CDR3 has 16 residues. CDR3 nucleotides: TGCGCCAGCAGCTTCGATTTAGGAACAGGGAAGAATGAGCAGTTCTTC. It is translated as CASSFDLGTGKNEQFF.

This clone was counted a few times. The V call is TRBV19, the J call TRBJ2-1, with a weak D call TRBD1 (5 bases). The germline V gene has CDR1 LNHDA and CDR2 SQIVND (reference sequence). Trimming pared 8 bases from V and 3 bases from J, leaving 17 bases between. The CDR3 is 15 amino acids. CDR3 nucleotide sequence: TGTGCCAGTTCCCTGACAGCTTCCCTCTACAATGAGCAGTTCTTC. Encoded protein: CASSLTASLYNEQFF.

The V call is TRBV2, the J call TRBJ1-2; D not resolved. Germline loops: CDR1 SNHLY, CDR2 FYNNEI. The CDR3 covers 16 residues. Between the trimmed V and J ends, which lost 3 bases and 3 bases, there was a span of 17 bases. CDR3: CASSDAPVDYDYGYTF. CDR3 in DNA: TGTGCCAGCAGTGACGCTCCGGTCGACTATGACTATGGCTACACCTTC.

This chain links TRBV4-2 with TRBJ2-2, with 10 bases lining up with TRBD2. The CDR3 runs 15 residues. CDR1 is LGHNA and CDR2 is YNFKEQ in the germline V gene. Trimming took 4 bases from V and 3 from J; bases not matched to a gene: 2. The CDR3 reads CASSPLAGDTGELFF. The CDR3 DNA reads TGTGCCAGCAGCCCCCTAGCGGGGGACACCGGGGAGCTGTTTTTT.

The chain employs TRBV12-1 and TRBJ1-2. TRBV12-1 is a recognized pseudogene. This CDR3 comprises 15 residues. CDR3 sequence (DNA): TGTGCCAGCAGCTCGAATCTTACCTCTTACTATGGCTACACCTTC. Residues: CASSSNLTSYYGYTF.

This clone has just one count. The chain recombines TRBV5-6 with TRBJ2-1; the D is unclear. CDR3 size: 11 residues. With 0 bases removed from V and 6 bases from J, the gap between germline ends came to 1 base. The germline CDR1 and CDR2 sequences are SGHDT and YYEEEE. CDR3 loop: CASSLANEQFF. CDR3 nucleotide sequence: TGTGCCAGCAGCTTGGCCAATGAGCAGTTCTTC.

This chain connects TRBV7-9 to TRBJ1-2, with 7 positions matching TRBD1. With 5 bases clipped from V and 6 bases from J, the junction kept 9 bases outside the gene matches. This CDR3 region has 14 residues. The V gene's germline CDR1 is SEHNR and CDR2 FQNEAQ (reference sequence). The CDR3 DNA reads TGTGCCAGCAGCCCACGACAGGGAGTAGATGGCTACACCTTC. As protein: CASSPRQGVDGYTF.

V is TRBV7-3 and J is TRBJ1-1; D call uncertain. The CDR3 has 15 residues. Trimming left V 5 bases short and J 1 base short, with 14 bases between. In germline, CDR1 is SGHTA, CDR2 FQGTGA. The CDR3 DNA sequence: TGTGCCAGCAGCCCGGCGGCCGACCCGAACACTGAAGCTTTCTTT. Protein: CASSPAADPNTEAFF. The variable domain in full, with the rest retrieved from reference TRBV7-3 and TRBJ1-1, is GAGVSQTPSNKVTEKGKYVELRCDPISGHTALYWYRQSLGQGPEFLIYFQGTGAADDSGLPNDRFFAVRPEGSVSTLKIQRTERGDSAVYLCASSPAADPNTEAFFGQGTRLTVV.